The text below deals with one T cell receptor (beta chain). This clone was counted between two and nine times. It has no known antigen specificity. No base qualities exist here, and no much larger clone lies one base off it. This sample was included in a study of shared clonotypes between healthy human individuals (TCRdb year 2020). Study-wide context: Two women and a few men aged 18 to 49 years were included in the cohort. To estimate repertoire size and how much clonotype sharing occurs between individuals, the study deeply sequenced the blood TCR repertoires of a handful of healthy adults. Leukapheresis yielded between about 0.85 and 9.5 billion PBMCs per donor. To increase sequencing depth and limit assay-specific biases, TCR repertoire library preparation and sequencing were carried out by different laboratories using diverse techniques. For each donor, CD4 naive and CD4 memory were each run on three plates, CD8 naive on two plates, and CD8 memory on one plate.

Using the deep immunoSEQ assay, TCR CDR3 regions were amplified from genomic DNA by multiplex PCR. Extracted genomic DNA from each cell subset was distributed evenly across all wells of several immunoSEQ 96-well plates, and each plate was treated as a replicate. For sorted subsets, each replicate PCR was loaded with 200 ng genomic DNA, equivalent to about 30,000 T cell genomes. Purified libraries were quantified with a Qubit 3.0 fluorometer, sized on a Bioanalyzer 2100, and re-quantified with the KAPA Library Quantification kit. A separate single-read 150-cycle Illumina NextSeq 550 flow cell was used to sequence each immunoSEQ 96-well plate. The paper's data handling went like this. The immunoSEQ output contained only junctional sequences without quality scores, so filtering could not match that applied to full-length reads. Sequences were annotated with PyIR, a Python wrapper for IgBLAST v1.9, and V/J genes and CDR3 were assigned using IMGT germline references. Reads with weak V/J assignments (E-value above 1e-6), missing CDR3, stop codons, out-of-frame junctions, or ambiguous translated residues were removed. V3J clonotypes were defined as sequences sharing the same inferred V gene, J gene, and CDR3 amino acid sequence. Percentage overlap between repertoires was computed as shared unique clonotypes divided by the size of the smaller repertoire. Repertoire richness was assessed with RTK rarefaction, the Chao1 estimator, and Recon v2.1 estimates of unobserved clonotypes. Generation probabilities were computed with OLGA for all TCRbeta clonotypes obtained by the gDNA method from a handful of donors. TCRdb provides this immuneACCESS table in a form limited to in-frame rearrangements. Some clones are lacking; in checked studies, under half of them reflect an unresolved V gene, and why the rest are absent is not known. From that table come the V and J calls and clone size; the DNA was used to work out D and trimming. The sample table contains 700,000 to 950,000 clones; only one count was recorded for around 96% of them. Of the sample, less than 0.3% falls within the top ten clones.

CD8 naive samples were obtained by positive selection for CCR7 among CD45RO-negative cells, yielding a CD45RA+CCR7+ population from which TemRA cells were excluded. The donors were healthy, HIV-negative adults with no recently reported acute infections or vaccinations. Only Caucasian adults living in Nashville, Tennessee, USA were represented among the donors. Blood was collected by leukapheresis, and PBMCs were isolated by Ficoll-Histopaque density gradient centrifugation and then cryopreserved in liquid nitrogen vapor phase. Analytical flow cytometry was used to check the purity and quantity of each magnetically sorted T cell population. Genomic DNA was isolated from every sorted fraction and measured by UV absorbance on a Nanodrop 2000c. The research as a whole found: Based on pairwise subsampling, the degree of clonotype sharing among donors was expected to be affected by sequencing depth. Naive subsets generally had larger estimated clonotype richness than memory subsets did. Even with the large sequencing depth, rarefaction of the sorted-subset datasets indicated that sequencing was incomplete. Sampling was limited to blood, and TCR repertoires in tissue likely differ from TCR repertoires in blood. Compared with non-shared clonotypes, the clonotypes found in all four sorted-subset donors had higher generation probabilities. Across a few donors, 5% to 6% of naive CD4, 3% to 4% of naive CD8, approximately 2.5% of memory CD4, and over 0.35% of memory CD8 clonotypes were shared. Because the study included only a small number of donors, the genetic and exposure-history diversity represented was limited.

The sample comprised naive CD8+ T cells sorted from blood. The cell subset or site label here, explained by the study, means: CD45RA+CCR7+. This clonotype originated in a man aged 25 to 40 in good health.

CDR3 loop: CASSEDGYEQYF. The DNA reads TGTGCCAGCAGCGAGGACGGCTACGAGCAGTACTTC. The chain couples TRBV9 to TRBJ2-7; the D gene is unclear. From a lookup of the germline V gene, CDR1 and CDR2 are SGDLS and YYNGEE. The CDR3, from cysteine to phenylalanine, totals 12 residues. Only the CDR3 part of the read is kept: 36 bases, read in frame from the first base. V and J are truncated by 3 bases and 3 bases respectively, leaving an intervening sequence of 7 bases. The variable domain in full, with residues beyond the CDR3 obtained from the reference TRBV9 and TRBJ2-7 genes, is DSGVTQTPKHLITATGQRVTLRCSPRSGDLSVYWYQQSLDQGLQFLIQYYNGEERAKGNILERFSAQQFPDLHSELNLSSLELGDSALYFCASSEDGYEQYFGPGTRLTVT.